The 2 T cell receptor beta chains reported below all come from one sample, sequenced in a study of vaccination effects on CD4 cells after COVID-19. Profiled with immunoSEQ multiplex PCR; TCRdb holds only in-frame clones, not every one. The data show 50,000 to 70,000 clones, 65% to 80% seen once. These receptors are not linked to any known antigen. Having been cultured for 10 days, the cells underwent CD4+ T cell isolation. Vaccination of participants consisted of two doses of either the BNT162b2 or mRNA-1273 vaccine. Source: CD4+ T cells from PBMCs cultured without peptide, taken after COVID-19 vaccination. The receptors were gathered from a human donor who received a COVID-19 vaccine.

The chain has TRBV18 and TRBJ2-1; 9 nucleotides match TRBD1. Germline V gene lookup returns CDR1 KGHSH and CDR2 LQKENI. This CDR3 has 13 residues. J gave up 9 bases and V 4 bases, and 4 bases lay outside the gene matches. The CDR3 DNA follows: TGTGCCAGCTCACGGGGGACAGGGAGTGAGCAGTTCTTC. It is translated as CASSRGTGSEQFF.

This clone was seen only a few times. The chain has TRBV12-5 and TRBJ2-5, with a possible D match to TRBD1 (6 bases). Between the trimmed V and J ends, which lost 6 bases and 4 bases, there was a span of 12 bases. The CDR3 consists of 13 residues. The V gene's germline CDR1 is LGHNT and CDR2 FRNRAP. The CDR3 sequence: CASGPSGVETQYF. For the CDR3, the DNA is TGTGCTAGTGGCCCGTCAGGGGTAGAGACCCAGTACTTC. Full variable domain (rest looked up from reference TRBV12-5 and TRBJ2-5): DARVTQTPRHKVTEMGQEVTMRCQPILGHNTVFWYRQTMMQGLELLAYFRNRAPLDDSGMPKDRFSAEMPDATLATLKIQPSEPRDSAVYFCASGPSGVETQYFGPGTRLLVL.